Listed here is a single T cell receptor (beta chain). This sample was taken from a study of blood T cell repertoires in COVID-19. Study information: The origin of the acute and convalescent COVID-19 samples was the United States, Italy and Spain. PBMCs, B-cell-depleted T cells, or T cells were the source of the cDNA or gDNA that made up the material.

CDR3 length: 15 amino acids. CDR1 and CDR2 from the germline V gene are SGHTA and FQGTGA. V was clipped by 4 bases and J by 7 bases, with 14 bases between them. As processed by the authors: Reference gene primer amplification in the assay estimated nucleated cell counts. Clones were sequenced by immunoSEQ multiplex PCR, and TCRdb holds only the in-frame ones, with some missing. V, J and clone size are taken as reported in that table, and D and trimming were inferred from the DNA itself. Here the sample spans roughly 57,000 clones, around four fifths being singletons. The chain carries TRBV7-3 and TRBJ1-6; TRBD1 might be the D (6 bases). The sample comprised peripheral blood. The source is a woman in her 70s with acute or convalescent COVID-19. This CDR3 is CASSSSRGGNSPLHF. CDR3 coding DNA: TGTGCCAGCAGCTCGAGCAGGGGAGGGAATTCACCCCTCCACTTT.